The 4 T cell receptor beta chains below were found in one sample sequenced in a study of CD8 T cells in Susac syndrome. Random hexamers were used to reverse transcribe roughly 0.5 to 1 ug of RNA. TCRdb redid the calling of the immunoSEQ multiplex PCR reads with MiXCR, one entry per CDR3 protein. The repertoire has about 85,000 distinct CDR3 sequences, 95% of them found once; the top ten carry approximately 0.49%. The sequenced material came from CD8+ T cells from PBMCs. These receptors were taken from a human donor with Susac syndrome.

V and J are TRBV9 and TRBJ2-1, with unresolved D. Germline V gene lookup returns CDR1 SGDLS and CDR2 YYNGEE. CDR3 size: 16 residues. V dropped 0 bases and J dropped 3 bases, with 13 bases sitting between them. The CDR3, as DNA: TGTGCCAGCAGCGTAGAGACACAAAATTTCTACAATGAGCAGTTCTTC. Protein product: CASSVETQNFYNEQFF.

V is TRBV9 and J is TRBJ2-3; unclear D gene. The CDR3 has 11 residues. In germline, CDR1 is SGDLS, CDR2 YYNGEE. Trimming removed 3 bases from V and 5 bases from J, with 4 bases in between. The CDR3: CASSAQDTQYF. The CDR3 bases are TGTGCCAGCAGCGCTCAAGATACGCAGTATTTT.

V is TRBV27 and J is TRBJ2-7, with D possibly matching TRBD2 (7 bases). The V end was cut by 6 bases, the J end by 2 bases, with 17 bases between. CDR1 is MNHEY, CDR2 SMNVEV, per germline (reference sequence). This CDR3 has 15 residues. CDR3 residues: CASSLGGLGAYEQYF. CDR3 DNA: TGTGCCAGCAGCCTGGGGGGGCTAGGCGCCTACGAGCAGTACTTC.

The chain recombines TRBV12-3 or TRBV12-4 with TRBJ2-1; D gene ambiguous. Trimming took off 10 bases at V and 4 bases at J, with 14 bases between the two ends. This CDR3 comprises 13 residues. This CDR3 is CATGRTLYNEQFF. In DNA, the CDR3 is TGTGCCACTGGACGGACGTTATACAATGAGCAGTTCTTC.